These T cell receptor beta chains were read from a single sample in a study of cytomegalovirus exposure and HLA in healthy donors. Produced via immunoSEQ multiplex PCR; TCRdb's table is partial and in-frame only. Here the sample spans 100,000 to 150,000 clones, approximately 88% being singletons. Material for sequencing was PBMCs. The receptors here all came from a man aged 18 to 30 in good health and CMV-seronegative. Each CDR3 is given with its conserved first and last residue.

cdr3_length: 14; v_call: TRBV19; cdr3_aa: CASSSSAVFYEQYF
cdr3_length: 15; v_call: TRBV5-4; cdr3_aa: CASSLGQVYGGELFF
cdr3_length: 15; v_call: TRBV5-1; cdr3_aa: CASSPQPGQGRGYTF
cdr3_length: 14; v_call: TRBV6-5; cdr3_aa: CASSYLGAPGELFF
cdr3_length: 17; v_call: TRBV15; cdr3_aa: CATSSGPGLADTGELFF
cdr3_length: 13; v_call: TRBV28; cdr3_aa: CASTRKGPNIQYF
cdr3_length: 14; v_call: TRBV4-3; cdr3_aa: CASSQAARDSPLHF
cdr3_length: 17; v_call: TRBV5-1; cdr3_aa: CASSPGLAGGSGWELFF
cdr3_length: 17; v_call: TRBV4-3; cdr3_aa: CASSQEGPTGTYYGYTF
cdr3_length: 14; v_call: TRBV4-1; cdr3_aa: CASSQLREEVEQFF
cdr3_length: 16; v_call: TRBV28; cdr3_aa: CASSFDFRGHGYGQYF
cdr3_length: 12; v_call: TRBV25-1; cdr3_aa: CASSQGSQPQHF
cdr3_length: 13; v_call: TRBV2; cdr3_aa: CASSDKGPPEAFF
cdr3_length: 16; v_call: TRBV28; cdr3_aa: CASSWGTSGRRETQYF
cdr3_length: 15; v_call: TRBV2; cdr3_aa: CASSTGTRSYNEQFF